Sequencing of this TCR beta chain was carried out in a study of blood T cell repertoires in COVID-19. This table comes from immunoSEQ multiplex PCR, and its TCRdb copy is limited to in-frame clones, with some not included. Here the sample spans 45,000 to 50,000 clones, over 80% being singletons. This clonotype was sampled from a man aged 50 to 59 with acute or convalescent COVID-19. Sequenced: peripheral blood.

This chain's CDR3 is CASSSQGDSYEQYF. CDR3 nucleotides: TGCGCCAGCAGCTCACAGGGGGACTCCTACGAGCAGTACTTC. The chain is built from TRBV5-1 and TRBJ2-7; TRBD1 agrees at 8 bases. Germline V CDR1 and CDR2: SGHRS, YFSETQ. The V segment lost 3 bases and the J segment 0 bases; nucleotides outside the gene matches: 2. The CDR3 loop spans 14 amino acids.